This T cell receptor beta chain was recovered during a study of CD8+ T cells in alopecia areata. About the study: Tofacitinib exposure lasted 6 to 18 months, followed by 6 months off drug.

This clone was seen more than once but under ten times. The antigen is undetermined. Treatment here: oral pan-JAK inhibitor, 5-10 mg twice daily. RNA was extracted and reverse transcribed into cDNA as the sequencing template. Sequencing used immunoSEQ multiplex PCR; TCRdb keeps in-frame clones, though not all of them. Altogether approximately 170,000 clones are present, 50% to 60% being singletons, with the ten largest covering roughly 0.71%. Study-wide results and caveats: Many of the expanded lesional clones endured in scalp and blood while on tofacitinib.

The sample was CD4+ T cells sorted from blood, taken at week 4, from a patient treated with tofacitinib. The receptor comes from a human donor with alopecia areata.

CDR3 sequence reads: CAWSREMNTEAFF. CDR3 sequence (DNA): TGTGCCTGGAGCAGGGAGATGAACACTGAAGCTTTCTTT. This sequence joins TRBV30 and TRBJ1-1; possible D gene TRBD1, 5 bases. Trimming removed 3 bases at V and 0 bases at J, with 8 bases between. Germline V gene data show CDR1 as GTSNPN and CDR2 as SVGIG (reference sequence). This CDR3 has 13 residues.